This passage covers 22 T cell receptor beta chains from one sample sequenced in a study of chemoradiotherapy in HPV16-positive cancers. Assay: immunoSEQ multiplex PCR; the TCRdb copy retains only in-frame clones and omits some. The sample lists thousands of clones, approximately 90% seen once, with just over 3% in the top ten. The sample was tumor tissue, taken from a patient who underwent chemoradiotherapy. Receptors originate from a human donor with HPV-associated anogenital cancer.

The V and J genes are TRBV5-1 and TRBJ2-5, with 7 bases that match TRBD1. Germline V gene sequence: CDR1 SGHRS, CDR2 YFSETQ. CDR3 size: 14 residues. V trimming: 2 bases; J trimming: 4 bases; junction bases outside the gene matches: 5. Here the CDR3 reads CASSFDRAGETQYF. The CDR3 DNA is TGCGCCAGCAGCTTCGACAGGGCGGGAGAGACCCAGTACTTC.

Here the CDR3 DNA reads TGTGCCAGCAGTGAGAGACAGAGCACTGAAGCTTTCTTT. This sequence encodes CASSERQSTEAFF. This rearrangement joins TRBV2 to TRBJ1-1; a weak D match, TRBD1 (5 bases). V dropped 3 bases and J dropped 4 bases, with 9 bases sitting between them. The CDR3 contains 13 residues. Germline CDR1 reads SNHLY; CDR2 reads FYNNEI.

The chain uses TRBV6-5 and TRBJ2-7; D possibly corresponds to TRBD1 (6 bases). Trimming cost V 5 bases and J 3 bases, with 11 bases left between them. This CDR3 region has 13 residues. CDR1 MNHEY and CDR2 SVGAGI come from the germline V gene. The DNA of the CDR3 is TGTGCCAGCAGTCGGGACAACAACTACGAGCAGTACTTC. It translates to CASSRDNNYEQYF.

The J gene is TRBJ2-1, the V gene TRBV19, with D possibly matching TRBD2 (5 bases). The germline V and J ends were trimmed by 6 bases and 4 bases, with 7 bases remaining between them. CDR3 length: 12 residues. CDR1 is LNHDA, CDR2 SQIVND, per germline (reference sequence). CDR3 sequence (DNA): TGTGCCAGTAGCTCGGGGTACAATGAGCAGTTCTTC. Protein: CASSSGYNEQFF.

This clone came up once. One junction end does not reproduce the germline sequence, and a read error may be involved. This sequence joins TRBV7-7 and TRBJ2-5; TRBD2 agrees at 13 bases. This CDR3 is 15 amino acids long. Germline V gene data show CDR1 as SSHAT and CDR2 as FNYEAQ (reference sequence). CDR3 region: CASSPGLAGEETQYF. Here the CDR3 DNA reads TGTGCTAGCAGTCCAGGACTAGCGGGGGAAGAGACCCAGTACTTC.

This chain links TRBV5-1 with TRBJ1-1; D gene unclear. Germline V lookup: CDR1 SGHRS, CDR2 YFSETQ. Trimming removed 0 bases at V and 0 bases at J, with 9 bases between. The CDR3 runs to 15 residues. DNA of the CDR3: TGCGCCAGCAGCTTGGCAGAGCTCTTGAACACTGAAGCTTTCTTT. Translated: CASSLAELLNTEAFF.

The chain recombines TRBV5-5 with TRBJ2-2; D is perhaps TRBD1 or TRBD2 (5 bases each). V lost 0 bases, J lost 4 bases, and 13 bases lay in between. Germline CDR1 SGHKS, CDR2 YYEKEE (reference sequence). CDR3 length equals 16 residues. The CDR3 protein is CASSLAGTQRTGELFF. CDR3 coding DNA: TGTGCCAGCAGCTTGGCCGGGACCCAGCGCACCGGGGAGCTGTTTTTT.

This clone was counted only a few times. The chain joins TRBV19 to TRBJ2-7; 7 positions agree with TRBD1. Per germline, CDR1 LNHDA and CDR2 SQIVND (reference sequence). The CDR3 has 13 amino acids. J lost 5 bases, V lost 5 bases, and 6 bases had no gene match. CDR3 sequence: CASSLTGADEQYV. The CDR3 DNA follows: TGTGCCAGTAGTCTCACAGGGGCGGACGAGCAGTACGTC.

The chain combines TRBV4-3 with TRBJ2-1; 14 bases are shared with TRBD2. The V and J ends lost 0 bases and 7 bases, in that order; junction bases with no gene match: 14. The CDR3 loop spans 20 amino acids. Germline V lookup: CDR1 LGHNA, CDR2 YSLEER. The CDR3 loop is CASSQEGGLAGVALTNEQFF. The CDR3 DNA reads as TGCGCCAGCAGCCAAGAGGGGGGACTAGCGGGAGTGGCCCTTACGAATGAGCAGTTCTTC.

This clone was counted a few times. This chain uses TRBV4-2 with TRBJ1-1, with D perhaps TRBD1 (5 bases). There are 14 residues in the CDR3. Germline assignment: CDR1 LGHNA and CDR2 YNFKEQ. V shed 0 bases and J shed 3 bases, with 8 bases lying between them. The CDR3 loop is CASSQDRVDTEAFF. The DNA of the CDR3 is TGTGCCAGCAGCCAAGACAGGGTGGACACTGAAGCTTTCTTT.

The chain employs TRBV29-1 and TRBJ1-2; weak D call: TRBD1 (6 bases). This CDR3 has 11 residues. The V end was cut by 7 bases, the J end by 3 bases, with 9 bases between. The germline V gene encodes CDR1 SQVTM and CDR2 ANQGSEA. The CDR3 loop reads CSARQDYGYTF. The CDR3 coding sequence is TGCAGCGCGCGACAGGACTATGGCTACACCTTC.

This chain connects TRBV2 to TRBJ1-5; tentative D call: TRBD1 (5 bases). The V gene lost 4 bases and the J gene lost 3 bases, with 13 bases spanning the gap. Germline lookup yields CDR1 SNHLY and CDR2 FYNNEI. The CDR3 is 15 amino acids. The CDR3 coding sequence is TGTGCCAGCAGTGCCACAGGCCTGGACAATCAGCCCCAGCATTTT. Its protein product is CASSATGLDNQPQHF. Variable domain in full (rest from reference TRBV2 and TRBJ1-5): EPEVTQTPSHQVTQMGQEVILRCVPISNHLYFYWYRQILGQKVEFLVSFYNNEISEKSEIFDDQFSVERPDGSNFTLKIRSTKLEDSAMYFCASSATGLDNQPQHFGDGTRLSIL.

This clone was detected once. This rearrangement joins TRBV6-5 to TRBJ1-1, with TRBD1 matching 8 bases. V was pared by 6 bases and J by 3 bases, with 9 bases of the junction left unmatched. Germline V gene sequence: CDR1 MNHEY, CDR2 SVGAGI. CDR3 length equals 15 residues. The CDR3 protein is CASSSSGGAYTEAFF. The CDR3 nucleotides read TGTGCCAGCAGCTCCTCAGGGGGCGCGTACACTGAAGCTTTCTTT.

The chain has TRBV18 and TRBJ1-1; D may be TRBD1 (6 bases). This CDR3 region has 15 residues. Trimming removed 3 bases at V and 1 base at J, with 12 bases between. The germline V gene encodes CDR1 KGHSH and CDR2 LQKENI. The CDR3 bases are TGTGCCAGCTCACCTGGAATGGGACAGAACACTGAAGCTTTCTTT. Protein sequence: CASSPGMGQNTEAFF.

The chain has TRBV6-6 and TRBJ2-7, with D possibly being TRBD1 (5 bases). Germline V gene sequence: CDR1 MNHNY, CDR2 SVGAGI (reference sequence). CDR3 length equals 13 residues. V shed 4 bases and J shed 1 base, with 8 bases lying between them. For the CDR3, the DNA is TGTGCCAGCAGTTTGGGGCGGTCCTACGAGCAGTACTTC. It is translated as CASSLGRSYEQYF.

V gene TRBV27 combines with J gene TRBJ1-5; a possible D gene is TRBD1 (5 bases). Deletions cut 7 bases from V and 0 bases from J, with 31 bases between. The CDR3 is 21 amino acids. Germline V CDR1 and CDR2: MNHEY, SMNVEV (reference sequence). The CDR3 DNA is TGTGCCAGCACTCCTCCTCCCCCTGTAATCACCGACAGTTATAGCAATCAGCCCCAGCATTTT. This sequence encodes CASTPPPPVITDSYSNQPQHF.

CDR3 coding DNA: TGTGCCAGCAGTTCCCAGGACAGTTACAATGAGCAGTTCTTC. Encoded protein: CASSSQDSYNEQFF. This rearrangement joins TRBV6-6 to TRBJ2-1; D is possibly TRBD1 (6 bases). CDR3 length: 14 residues. V was cut by 4 bases and J by 4 bases, with 11 bases left in between. Germline V gives CDR1 MNHNY, CDR2 SVGAGI (reference sequence).

The CDR3 protein is CASSSGQGYEQYF. The CDR3 DNA reads TGCGCCAGCAGCTCAGGACAGGGCTACGAGCAGTACTTC. The rearrangement uses TRBV5-1 and TRBJ2-7, with TRBD1 matching 8 bases. CDR3 length equals 13 residues. CDR1 is SGHRS, CDR2 YFSETQ, per germline. J gave up 3 bases and V 3 bases, and 2 bases lay outside the gene matches.

The chain has TRBV14 and TRBJ1-1; a possible D gene is TRBD1 (5 bases). CDR1 and CDR2 (germline): SGHDN, FVKESK. The germline V and J ends were trimmed by 1 base and 8 bases, with 11 bases remaining between them. The CDR3 is made up of 13 amino acids. DNA for the CDR3: TGTGCCAGCAGCCAAGCGTTCAGGGTGGAAGCTTTCTTT. Translated, it gives CASSQAFRVEAFF.

The V gene is TRBV7-9, the J gene TRBJ1-5, with D unresolved. The CDR3 loop spans 12 amino acids. V lost 1 base, J lost 6 bases, and 4 bases lay in between. Germline-derived CDR1 and CDR2 are SEHNR and FQNEAQ (reference sequence). The CDR3 protein is CASSLVGQPQHF. The CDR3 DNA follows: TGTGCCAGCAGCTTAGTCGGTCAGCCCCAGCATTTT.

The genes are TRBV4-3 and TRBJ2-7; D perhaps matches TRBD2 (6 bases). V lost 4 bases, J lost 5 bases, and 18 bases lay in between. Looked up from germline, CDR1 is LGHNA and CDR2 is YSLEER. There are 15 residues in the CDR3. The CDR3 reads CASSLDRDSADEQYF. DNA for the CDR3: TGCGCCAGCAGCCTAGACCGGGACTCTGCCGACGAGCAGTACTTC.

This sequence joins TRBV7-9 and TRBJ2-1; D may be TRBD2 (6 bases). Deletions cut 0 bases from V and 6 bases from J, with 15 bases between. Per germline, CDR1 SEHNR and CDR2 FQNEAQ (reference sequence). The CDR3 extends over 16 amino acids. CDR3 residues: CASSLAGQGGLNEQFF. The CDR3 DNA follows: TGTGCCAGCAGCTTAGCGGGGCAGGGAGGCCTCAATGAGCAGTTCTTC.